This record concerns one TCR beta chain sequence. Its target is not known. PCR involved 60 Vbeta and 13 Jbeta primers. Measured with immunoSEQ multiplex PCR; TCRdb has only the in-frame clones, and not every one. The sample has fewer than 200,000 clones, around 80% seen once. These data come from a study of cytomegalovirus exposure and HLA in healthy donors. Study-wide background: Out of 150 million to 200 million T cells, an earlier analysis found some 120 million unique TCR beta sequences in total.

Overall study findings and caveats: Later analysis showed most CMV-associated TCR beta chains appearing HLA-restricted. CMV serostatus alone was available as immune exposure information.

V was trimmed by 1 base and J by 0 bases, leaving 6 bases between them. Germline assignment: CDR1 MNHNS and CDR2 SASEGT. The CDR3 runs to 14 residues. The sample consisted of PBMCs. This TCR was recovered from a woman between 25 and 40 years old in good health and CMV-seropositive. This sequence joins TRBV6-1 and TRBJ1-1; D gene unclear. The CDR3 is CASSEGYVNTEAFF. The CDR3 DNA follows: TGTGCCAGCAGTGAAGGCTACGTGAACACTGAAGCTTTCTTT.